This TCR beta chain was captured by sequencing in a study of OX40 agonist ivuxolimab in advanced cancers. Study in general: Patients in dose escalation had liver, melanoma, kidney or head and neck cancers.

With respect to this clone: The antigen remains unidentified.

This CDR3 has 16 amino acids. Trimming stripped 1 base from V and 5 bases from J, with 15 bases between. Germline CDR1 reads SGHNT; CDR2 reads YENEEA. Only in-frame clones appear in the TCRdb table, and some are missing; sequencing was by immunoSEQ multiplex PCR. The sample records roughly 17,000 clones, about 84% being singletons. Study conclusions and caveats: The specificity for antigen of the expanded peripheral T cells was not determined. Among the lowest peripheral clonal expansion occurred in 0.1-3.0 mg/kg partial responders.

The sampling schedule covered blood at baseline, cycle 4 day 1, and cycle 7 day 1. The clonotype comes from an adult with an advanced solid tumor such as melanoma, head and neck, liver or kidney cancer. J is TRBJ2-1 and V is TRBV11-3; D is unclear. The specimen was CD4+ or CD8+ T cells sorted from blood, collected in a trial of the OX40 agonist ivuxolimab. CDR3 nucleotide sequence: TGTGCCAGCAGCTTAGGGTCAGCCTACCCCAACAATGAGCAGTTCTTC. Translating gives CASSLGSAYPNNEQFF.